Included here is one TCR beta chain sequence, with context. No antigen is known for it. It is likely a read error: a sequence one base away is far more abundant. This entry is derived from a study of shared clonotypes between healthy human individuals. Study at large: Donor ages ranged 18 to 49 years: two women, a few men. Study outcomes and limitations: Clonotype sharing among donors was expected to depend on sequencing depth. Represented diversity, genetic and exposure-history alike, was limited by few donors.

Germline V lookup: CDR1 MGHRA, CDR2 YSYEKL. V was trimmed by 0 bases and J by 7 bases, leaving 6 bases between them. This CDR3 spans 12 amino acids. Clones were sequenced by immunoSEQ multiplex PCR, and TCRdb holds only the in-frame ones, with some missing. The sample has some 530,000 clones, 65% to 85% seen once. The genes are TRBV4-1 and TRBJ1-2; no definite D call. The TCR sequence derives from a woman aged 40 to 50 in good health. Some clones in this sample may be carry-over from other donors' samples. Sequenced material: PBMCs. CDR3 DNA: TGCGCCAGCAGCCAAGAGGTGTGTGGCTACACCTTC. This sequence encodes CASSQEVCGYTF.